The next 5 T cell receptor beta chains were all read from a single sample in a study of T cells after yellow fever vaccination. TCRdb re-called the 5' RACE reads with MiXCR, one entry per CDR3 protein. The data hold hundreds of thousands of distinct CDR3 sequences, with around 10% observed a single time. The starting material was CD4+ T cells sorted from PBMCs, obtained 5 days after the yellow fever booster vaccination. All receptors come from a man between 18 and 35 years old who received the YFV17D yellow fever vaccine.

CDR3 nucleotides: TGCGCCAGCAGCGACGCCCCCTGGCAGGGGGGCAATGAGCAGTTCTTC. Protein: CASSDAPWQGGNEQFF. The genes are TRBV5-1 and TRBJ2-1, with D perhaps matching TRBD1 (7 bases). The V gene's germline CDR1 is SGHRS and CDR2 YFSETQ. The V end lost 4 bases, the J end lost 6 bases, and 20 bases lay between the germline ends. The CDR3 covers 16 residues.

The chain joins TRBV28 to TRBJ1-1; 10 positions match TRBD1. The CDR3 runs to 13 residues. Trimming took 6 bases from V and 10 from J; bases not matched to a gene: 8. Germline CDR1 is MDHEN and CDR2 is SYDVKM. The CDR3 loop reads CASRRRGDRGAFF. The CDR3 region has the DNA TGTGCCAGCAGAAGAAGAGGGGACAGGGGAGCTTTCTTT.

This clonotype was picked up many times. The chain employs TRBV5-1 and TRBJ2-3; D remains unclear. V lost 1 base, J lost 6 bases, and 9 bases lay in between. There are 13 residues in the CDR3. Germline lookup yields CDR1 SGHRS and CDR2 YFSETQ. The CDR3 region has the DNA TGCGCCAGCAGCTTGTCCCCGTCGGATACGCAGTATTTT. It encodes CASSLSPSDTQYF.

The table lists this clonotype with a few counts. The chain uses TRBV7-2 and TRBJ2-1, with D possibly being TRBD1 (5 bases). The CDR3 is 15 residues long. V lost 1 base to trimming and J lost 3 bases, with 10 bases between them. CDR1 is SGHTA, CDR2 FQGNSA, per germline. This chain's CDR3 is CASSLGVGRYNEQFF. CDR3 DNA sequence: TGTGCCAGCAGCTTAGGGGTGGGGCGCTACAATGAGCAGTTCTTC.

The gene calls are TRBV7-2 and TRBJ2-5; D is perhaps TRBD1 (5 bases). The CDR3 is made up of 14 amino acids. Deletions cut 4 bases from V and 0 bases from J, with 9 bases between. Looked up from germline, CDR1 is SGHTA and CDR2 is FQGNSA. CDR3 amino acids: CASSSLGHQETQYF. The CDR3 region has the DNA TGTGCCAGCAGCTCTTTGGGGCACCAAGAGACCCAGTACTTC. Full variable domain (rest looked up from reference TRBV7-2 and TRBJ2-5): GAGVSQSPSNKVTEKGKDVELRCDPISGHTALYWYRQSLGQGLEFLIYFQGNSAPDKSGLPSDRFSAERTGGSVSTLTIQRTQQEDSAVYLCASSSLGHQETQYFGPGTRLLVL.